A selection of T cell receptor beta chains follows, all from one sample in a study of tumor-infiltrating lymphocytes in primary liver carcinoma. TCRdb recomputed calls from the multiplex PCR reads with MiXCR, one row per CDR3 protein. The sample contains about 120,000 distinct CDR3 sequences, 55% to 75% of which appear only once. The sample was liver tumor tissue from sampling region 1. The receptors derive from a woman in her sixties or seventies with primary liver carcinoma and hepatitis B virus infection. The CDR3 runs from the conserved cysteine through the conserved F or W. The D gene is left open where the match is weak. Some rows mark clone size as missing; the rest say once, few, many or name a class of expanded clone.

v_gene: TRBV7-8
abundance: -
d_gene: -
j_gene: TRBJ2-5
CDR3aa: CASSLMETQYF
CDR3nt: TGTGCCAGCAGCTTAATGGAGACCCAGTACTTC

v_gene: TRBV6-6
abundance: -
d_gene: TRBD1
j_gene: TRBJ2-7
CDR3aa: CASTFTGDGQYF
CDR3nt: TGTGCCAGCACTTTCACAGGGGACGGGCAGTACTTC

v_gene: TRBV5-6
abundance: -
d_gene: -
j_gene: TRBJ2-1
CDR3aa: CTSSLDRINEQFF
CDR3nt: TGTACCAGCAGCTTGGACCGTATCAATGAGCAGTTCTTC

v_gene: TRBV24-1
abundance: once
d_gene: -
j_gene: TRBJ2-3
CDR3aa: CATSDTSPVDTQYF
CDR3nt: TGTGCCACCAGTGACACATCCCCGGTAGATACGCAGTATTTT

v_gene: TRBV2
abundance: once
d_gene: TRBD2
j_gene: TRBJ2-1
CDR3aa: CASSEPGLVSVNEQFF
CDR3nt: TGTGCCAGCAGTGAACCGGGACTAGTGTCGGTAAATGAGCAGTTCTTC

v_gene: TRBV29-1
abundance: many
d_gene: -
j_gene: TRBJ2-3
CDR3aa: CSVGKSSTSTDTQYF
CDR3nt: TGCAGCGTGGGGAAGTCAAGTACTAGCACAGATACGCAGTATTTT

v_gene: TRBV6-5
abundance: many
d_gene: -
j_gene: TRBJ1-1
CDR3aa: CASSYYSGRNTEAFF
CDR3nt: TGTGCCAGCAGTTACTACTCGGGACGGAACACTGAAGCTTTCTTT

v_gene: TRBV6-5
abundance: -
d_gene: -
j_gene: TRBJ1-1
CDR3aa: CASCFSAANTEAFF
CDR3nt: TGTGCCAGCTGTTTTTCGGCAGCGAACACTGAAGCCTTCTTT

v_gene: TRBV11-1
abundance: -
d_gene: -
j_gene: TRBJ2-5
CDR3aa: CAISLLYQEAQYF
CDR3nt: TGTGCCATCAGCTTACTGTACCAAGAGGCCCAGTACTTC

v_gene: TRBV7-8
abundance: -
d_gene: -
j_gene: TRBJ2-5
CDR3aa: CSSSFYGQRQEIQYF
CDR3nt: TGTTCCAGCAGCTTTTATGGACAGAGACAAGAGATCCAGTACTTC

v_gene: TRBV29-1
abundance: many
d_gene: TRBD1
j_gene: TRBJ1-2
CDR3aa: CSVTGTGSFYGYTF
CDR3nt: TGCAGCGTTACCGGGACAGGGTCCTTCTATGGCTACACCTTC

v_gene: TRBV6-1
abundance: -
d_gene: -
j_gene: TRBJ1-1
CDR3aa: CTSSAHMISEAFF
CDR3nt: TGTACCAGCAGTGCCCACATGATCTCTGAAGCTTTCTTT

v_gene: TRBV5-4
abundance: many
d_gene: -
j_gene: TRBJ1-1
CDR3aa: CASSLVGTEAFF
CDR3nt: TGTGCCAGCAGTTTAGTGGGCACTGAAGCTTTCTTT

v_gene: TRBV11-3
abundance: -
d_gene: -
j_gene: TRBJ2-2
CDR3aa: CASGPRPLNIGELFF
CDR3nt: TGTGCCAGCGGCCCCCGACCGCTTAACATCGGGGAGCTGTTTTTT

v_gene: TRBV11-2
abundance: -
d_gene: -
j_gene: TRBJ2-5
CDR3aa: CAGSPGLTEQYF
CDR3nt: TGTGCCGGCAGCCCTGGCCTAACTGAGCAGTACTTC

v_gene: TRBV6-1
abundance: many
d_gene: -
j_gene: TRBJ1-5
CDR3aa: CASTRHYPSPDQPQHF
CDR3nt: TGTGCCAGCACCCGCCACTACCCTAGCCCCGATCAGCCCCAGCATTTT